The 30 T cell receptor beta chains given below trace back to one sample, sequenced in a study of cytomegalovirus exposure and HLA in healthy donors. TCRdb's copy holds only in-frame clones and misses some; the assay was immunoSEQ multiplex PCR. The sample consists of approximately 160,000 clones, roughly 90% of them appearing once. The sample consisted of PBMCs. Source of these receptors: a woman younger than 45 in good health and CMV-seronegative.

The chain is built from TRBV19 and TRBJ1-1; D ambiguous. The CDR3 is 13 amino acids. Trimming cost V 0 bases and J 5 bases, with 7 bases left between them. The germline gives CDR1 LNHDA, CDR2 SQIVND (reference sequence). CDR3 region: CASSIDGETEAFF. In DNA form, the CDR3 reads TGTGCCAGTAGTATAGACGGGGAAACTGAAGCTTTCTTT.

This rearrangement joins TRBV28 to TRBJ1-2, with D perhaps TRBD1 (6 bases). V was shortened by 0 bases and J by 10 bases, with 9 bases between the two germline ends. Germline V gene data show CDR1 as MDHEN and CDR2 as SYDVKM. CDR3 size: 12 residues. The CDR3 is CASSLWGQAYTF. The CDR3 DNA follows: TGTGCCAGCAGTTTATGGGGACAAGCCTACACCTTC.

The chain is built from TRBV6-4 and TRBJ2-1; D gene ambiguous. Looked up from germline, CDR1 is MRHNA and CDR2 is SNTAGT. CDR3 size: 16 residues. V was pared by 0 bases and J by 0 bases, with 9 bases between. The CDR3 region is CASSDSKRSSYNEQFF. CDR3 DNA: TGTGCCAGCAGTGACTCGAAAAGGTCCTCCTACAATGAGCAGTTCTTC.

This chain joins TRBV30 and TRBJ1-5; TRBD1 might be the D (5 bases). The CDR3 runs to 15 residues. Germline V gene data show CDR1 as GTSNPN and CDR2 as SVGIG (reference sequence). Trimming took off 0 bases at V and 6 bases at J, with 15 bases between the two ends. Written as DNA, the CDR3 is TGTGCCTGGAGTGTCCGGGGGAGCAATCGTCAGCCCCAGCATTTT. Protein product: CAWSVRGSNRQPQHF.

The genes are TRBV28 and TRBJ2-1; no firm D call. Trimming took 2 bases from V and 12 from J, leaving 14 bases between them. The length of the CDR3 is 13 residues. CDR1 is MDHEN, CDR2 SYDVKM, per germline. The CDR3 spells CASSLSLASWQFF. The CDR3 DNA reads TGTGCCAGCAGTTTAAGCCTCGCGTCTTGGCAGTTCTTC.

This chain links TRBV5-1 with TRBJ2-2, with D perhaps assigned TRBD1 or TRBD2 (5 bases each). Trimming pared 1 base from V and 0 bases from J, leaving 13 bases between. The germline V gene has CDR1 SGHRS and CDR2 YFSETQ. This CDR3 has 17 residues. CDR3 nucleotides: TGCGCCAGCAGCTTGAAAGGGGACGGCGCGAACACCGGGGAGCTGTTTTTT. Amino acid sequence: CASSLKGDGANTGELFF.

The DNA of the CDR3 is TGTGCCAGCAGGATAACTATGAACACTGAAGCTTTCTTT. This encodes CASRITMNTEAFF. The chain joins TRBV2 to TRBJ1-1, with unresolved D. Looked up from germline, CDR1 is SNHLY and CDR2 is FYNNEI. The CDR3 has 13 residues. The germline V and J ends were trimmed by 6 bases and 0 bases, with 8 bases remaining between them.

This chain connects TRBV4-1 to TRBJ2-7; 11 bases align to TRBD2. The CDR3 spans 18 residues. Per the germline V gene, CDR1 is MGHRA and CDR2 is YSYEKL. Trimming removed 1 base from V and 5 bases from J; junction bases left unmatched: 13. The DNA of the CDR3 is TGCGCCAGCAGCCAAGCCCGACTAGCGGGGAGTACTAGCAACGAGCAGTACTTC. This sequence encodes CASSQARLAGSTSNEQYF.

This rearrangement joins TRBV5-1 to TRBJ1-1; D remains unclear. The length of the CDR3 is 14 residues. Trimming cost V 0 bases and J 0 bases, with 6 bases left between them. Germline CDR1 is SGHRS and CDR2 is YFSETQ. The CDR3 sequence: CASSLASLNTEAFF. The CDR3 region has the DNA TGCGCCAGCAGCTTGGCGAGCCTGAACACTGAAGCTTTCTTT.

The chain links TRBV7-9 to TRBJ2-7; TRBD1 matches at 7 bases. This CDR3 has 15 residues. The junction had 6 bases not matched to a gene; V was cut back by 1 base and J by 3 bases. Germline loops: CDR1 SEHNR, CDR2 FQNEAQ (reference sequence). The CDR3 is CASSLEWDSVYEQYF. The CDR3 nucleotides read TGTGCCAGCAGCTTAGAGTGGGACAGCGTCTACGAGCAGTACTTC.

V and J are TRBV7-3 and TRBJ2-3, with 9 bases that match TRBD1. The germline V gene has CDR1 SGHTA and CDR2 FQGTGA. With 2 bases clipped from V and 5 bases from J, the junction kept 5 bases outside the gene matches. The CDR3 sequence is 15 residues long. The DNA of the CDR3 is TGTGCCAGCAGCTTACGGGGACAGGGCCTAGATACGCAGTATTTT. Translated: CASSLRGQGLDTQYF.

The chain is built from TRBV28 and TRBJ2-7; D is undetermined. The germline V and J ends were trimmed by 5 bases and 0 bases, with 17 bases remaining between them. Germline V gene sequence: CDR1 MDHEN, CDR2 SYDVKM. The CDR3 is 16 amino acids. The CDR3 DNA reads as TGTGCCAGCAGTCCCCTGGTGGACCCCGGCTCCTACGAGCAGTACTTC. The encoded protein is CASSPLVDPGSYEQYF.

The DNA for the CDR3 is TGTGCCAGCAGTGAAGACTGGTCTTCCTACAATGAGCAGTTCTTC. It codes for CASSEDWSSYNEQFF. V is TRBV6-1 and J is TRBJ2-1; D is unclear. Per germline, CDR1 MNHNS and CDR2 SASEGT. The CDR3 has 15 residues. Trimming stripped 1 base from V and 1 base from J, with 8 bases between.

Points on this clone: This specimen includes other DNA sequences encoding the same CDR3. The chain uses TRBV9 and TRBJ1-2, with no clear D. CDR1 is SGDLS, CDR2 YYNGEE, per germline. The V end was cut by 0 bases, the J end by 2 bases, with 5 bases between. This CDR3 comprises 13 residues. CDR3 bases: TGTGCCAGCAGCGTAGATAGGAACTATGGCTACACCTTC. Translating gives CASSVDRNYGYTF.

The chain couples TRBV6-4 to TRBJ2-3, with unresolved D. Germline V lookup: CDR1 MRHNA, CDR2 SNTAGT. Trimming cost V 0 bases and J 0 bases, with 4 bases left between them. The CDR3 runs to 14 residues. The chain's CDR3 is CASSDSGSTDTQYF. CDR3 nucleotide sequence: TGTGCCAGCAGTGACTCAGGGAGCACAGATACGCAGTATTTT.

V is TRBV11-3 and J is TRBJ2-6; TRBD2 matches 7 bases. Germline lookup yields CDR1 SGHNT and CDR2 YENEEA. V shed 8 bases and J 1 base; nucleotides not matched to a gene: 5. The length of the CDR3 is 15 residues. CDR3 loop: CASSPGGSGANVLTF. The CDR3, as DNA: TGTGCCAGCTCCCCCGGGGGGTCTGGGGCCAACGTCCTGACTTTC.

Here the CDR3 reads CASSQMTGGENQPQHF. In nucleotides, the CDR3 is TGTGCCAGCAGTCAAATGACAGGGGGCGAAAATCAGCCCCAGCATTTT. This chain uses TRBV28 with TRBJ1-5, with TRBD1 identical over 10 bases. Germline trimming cut 5 bases from V and 4 bases from J; bases unmatched to any gene: 8. The germline CDR1 and CDR2 sequences are MDHEN and SYDVKM. This CDR3 has 16 amino acids.

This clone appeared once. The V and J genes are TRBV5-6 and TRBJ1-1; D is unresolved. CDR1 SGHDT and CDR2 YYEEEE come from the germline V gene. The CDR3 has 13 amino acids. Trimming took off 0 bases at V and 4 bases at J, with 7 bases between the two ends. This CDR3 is CASSLEGSTEAFF. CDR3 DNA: TGTGCCAGCAGCTTGGAGGGTAGCACTGAAGCTTTCTTT.

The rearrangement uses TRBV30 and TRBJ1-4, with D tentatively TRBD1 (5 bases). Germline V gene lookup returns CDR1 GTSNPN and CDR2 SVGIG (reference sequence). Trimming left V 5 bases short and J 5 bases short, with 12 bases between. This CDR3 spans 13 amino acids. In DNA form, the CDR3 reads TGTGCCTGGTCCGGGGGTGGAAATGAAAAACTGTTTTTT. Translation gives CAWSGGGNEKLFF. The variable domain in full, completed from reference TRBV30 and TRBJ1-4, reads SQTIHQWPATLVQPVGSPLSLECTVEGTSNPNLYWYRQAAGRGLQLLFYSVGIGQISSEVPQNLSASRPQDRQFILSSKKLLLSDSGFYLCAWSGGGNEKLFFGSGTQLSVL.

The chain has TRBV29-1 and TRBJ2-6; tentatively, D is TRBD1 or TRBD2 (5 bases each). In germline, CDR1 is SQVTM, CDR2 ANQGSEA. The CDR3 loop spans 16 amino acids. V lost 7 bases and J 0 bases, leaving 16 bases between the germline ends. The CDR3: CSARDQLSSGANVLTF. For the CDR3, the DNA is TGCAGCGCCCGGGACCAACTCAGCTCTGGGGCCAACGTCCTGACTTTC.

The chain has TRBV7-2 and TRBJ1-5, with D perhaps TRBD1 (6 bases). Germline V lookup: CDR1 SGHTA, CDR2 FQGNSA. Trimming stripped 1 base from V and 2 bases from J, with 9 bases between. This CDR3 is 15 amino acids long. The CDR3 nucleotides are TGTGCCAGCAGCTTAGTTCCAGGGGGCAATCAGCCCCAGCATTTT. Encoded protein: CASSLVPGGNQPQHF. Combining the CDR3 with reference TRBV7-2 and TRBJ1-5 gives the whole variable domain GAGVSQSPSNKVTEKGKDVELRCDPISGHTALYWYRQSLGQGLEFLIYFQGNSAPDKSGLPSDRFSAERTGGSVSTLTIQRTQQEDSAVYLCASSLVPGGNQPQHFGDGTRLSIL.

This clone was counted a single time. This chain's CDR3 is CASSQGDRGQNIQYF. In DNA form, the CDR3 reads TGCGCCAGCAGCCAAGGGGACAGGGGGCAAAACATTCAGTACTTC. The V and J genes are TRBV4-1 and TRBJ2-4; 12 positions agree with TRBD1. CDR1 and CDR2 (germline): MGHRA, YSYEKL. The CDR3 is 15 amino acids. V was pared by 1 base and J by 5 bases, with 0 bases of the junction left unmatched.

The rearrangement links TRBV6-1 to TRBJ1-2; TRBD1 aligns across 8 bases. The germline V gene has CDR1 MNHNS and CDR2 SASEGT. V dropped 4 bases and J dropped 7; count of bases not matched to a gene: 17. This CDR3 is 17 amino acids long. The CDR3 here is CASSVPTTGATIFGYTF. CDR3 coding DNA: TGTGCCAGCAGTGTCCCTACGACAGGGGCAACGATTTTTGGCTACACCTTC.

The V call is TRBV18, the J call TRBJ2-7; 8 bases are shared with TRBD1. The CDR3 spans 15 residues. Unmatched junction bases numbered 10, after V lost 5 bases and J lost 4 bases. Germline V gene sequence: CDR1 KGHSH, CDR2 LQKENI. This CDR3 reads CASSASGGPNYEQYF. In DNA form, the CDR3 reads TGTGCCAGCTCAGCCTCAGGGGGCCCAAATTACGAGCAGTACTTC.

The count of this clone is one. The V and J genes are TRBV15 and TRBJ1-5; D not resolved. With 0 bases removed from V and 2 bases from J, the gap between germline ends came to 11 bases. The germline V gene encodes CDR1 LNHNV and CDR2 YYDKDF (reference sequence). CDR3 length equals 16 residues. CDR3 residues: CATSRERQMGNQPQHF. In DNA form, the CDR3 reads TGTGCCACCAGCAGAGAAAGGCAAATGGGCAATCAGCCCCAGCATTTT.

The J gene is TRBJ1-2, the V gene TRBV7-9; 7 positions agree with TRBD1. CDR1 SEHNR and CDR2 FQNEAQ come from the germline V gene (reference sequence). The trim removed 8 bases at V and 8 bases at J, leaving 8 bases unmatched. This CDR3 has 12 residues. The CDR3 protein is CASGNRGEGYTF. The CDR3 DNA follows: TGTGCCAGCGGAAACAGGGGAGAAGGCTACACCTTC.

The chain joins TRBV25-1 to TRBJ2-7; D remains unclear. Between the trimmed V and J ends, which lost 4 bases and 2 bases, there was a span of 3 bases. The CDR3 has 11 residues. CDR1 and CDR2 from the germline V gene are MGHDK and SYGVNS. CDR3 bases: TGTGCCAGCAGTGGAACCTACGAGCAGTACTTC. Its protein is CASSGTYEQYF.

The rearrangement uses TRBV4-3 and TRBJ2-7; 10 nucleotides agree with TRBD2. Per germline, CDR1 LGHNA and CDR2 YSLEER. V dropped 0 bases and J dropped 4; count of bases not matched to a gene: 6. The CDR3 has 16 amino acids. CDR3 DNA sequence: TGCGCCAGCAGCCAAGACGCACTAGCGGGGCTATACGAGCAGTACTTC. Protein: CASSQDALAGLYEQYF.

The CDR3 DNA follows: TGTGCCACCAAGGGAGGCAGGGACAGCTCCTACGAGCAGTACTTC. The encoded protein is CATKGGRDSSYEQYF. The rearrangement links TRBV15 to TRBJ2-7; weak D call: TRBD1 (7 bases). Trimming removed 7 bases from V and 0 bases from J, with 16 bases in between. The CDR3 length is 15 residues. Looked up from germline, CDR1 is LNHNV and CDR2 is YYDKDF (reference sequence).

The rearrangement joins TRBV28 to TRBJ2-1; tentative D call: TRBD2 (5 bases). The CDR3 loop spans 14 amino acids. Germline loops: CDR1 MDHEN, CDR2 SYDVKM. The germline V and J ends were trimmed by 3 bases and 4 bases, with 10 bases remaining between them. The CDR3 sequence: CASSFERLYNEQFF. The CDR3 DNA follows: TGTGCCAGCAGTTTTGAGCGGCTTTACAATGAGCAGTTCTTC.